These 8 T cell receptor beta chains were sequenced from one sample in a study of cytomegalovirus exposure and HLA in healthy donors. In the PCR, 60 Vbeta and 13 Jbeta primers were used. The protocol was immunoSEQ multiplex PCR, while the TCRdb copy is restricted to in-frame clones and leaves out a portion. In total, the table holds tens of thousands of clones. The sample consisted of PBMCs. The receptors originated from a male donor in good health and CMV-seronegative.

The rearrangement links TRBV5-6 to TRBJ2-5; D possibly corresponds to TRBD1 (7 bases). The CDR3 runs 15 residues. With 6 bases removed from V and 5 bases from J, the gap between germline ends came to 20 bases. CDR1 is SGHDT and CDR2 is YYEEEE in the germline V gene. CDR3 sequence reads: CASNVGQAGIETQYF. DNA for the CDR3: TGTGCCAGCAACGTCGGACAGGCGGGGATTGAGACCCAGTACTTC. The full variable domain, completed using reference TRBV5-6 and TRBJ2-5, is DAGVTQSPTHLIKTRGQQVTLRCSPKSGHDTVSWYQQALGQGPQFIFQYYEEEERQRGNFPDRFSGHQFPNYSSELNVNALLLGDSALYLCASNVGQAGIETQYFGPGTRLLVL.

The V and J genes are TRBV6-1 and TRBJ1-5; 9 bases match TRBD1. Germline trimming cut 4 bases from V and 9 bases from J; bases unmatched to any gene: 7. The CDR3 totals 14 residues. Germline V gene sequence: CDR1 MNHNS, CDR2 SASEGT. The CDR3: CASSGTGVDWPQHF. CDR3 DNA: TGTGCCAGCAGTGGGACAGGGGTGGATTGGCCCCAGCATTTT.

The V gene is TRBV5-5, the J gene TRBJ1-2; D may be TRBD1 (5 bases). Germline V gene sequence: CDR1 SGHKS, CDR2 YYEKEE (reference sequence). This CDR3 is built from 13 residues. V was pared by 0 bases and J by 6 bases, with 9 bases between. CDR3 amino acids: CASSLGGEDGYTF. The CDR3 coding sequence is TGTGCCAGCAGCTTGGGGGGGGAGGATGGCTACACCTTC.

As for this clone: One end of the junction varies from germline; a read error may be responsible. The same CDR3 can be traced to other DNA sequences in this sample. V is TRBV6-5 and J is TRBJ2-1; 12 nucleotides match TRBD2. The CDR3 covers 14 residues. CDR1 and CDR2 from the germline V gene are MNHEY and SVGAGI. The CDR3 loop reads CASRLTSGRGEQFF. The CDR3 DNA sequence: TGCGCCAGCAGACTGACTAGCGGGAGAGGTGAGCAGTTCTTC.

The CDR3 DNA reads TGTGCCAGCAGCACCGGACTAGCGGGGTCCGAGCAGTACTTC. As protein: CASSTGLAGSEQYF. The chain joins TRBV9 to TRBJ2-7, with TRBD2 matching over 12 bases. The CDR3 sequence is 14 residues long. Germline CDR1 SGDLS, CDR2 YYNGEE. J was trimmed by 6 bases and V by 4 bases; bases with no gene match: 5.

This chain uses TRBV5-1 with TRBJ1-4; weak D call: TRBD1 (6 bases). Germline CDR1 SGHRS, CDR2 YFSETQ. This CDR3 is 16 amino acids long. V lost 2 bases and J lost 0, with 11 bases in between. Written as DNA, the CDR3 is TGCGCCAGCAGCTTTACAGGGATATCAACTAATGAAAAACTGTTTTTT. This sequence encodes CASSFTGISTNEKLFF.

This chain links TRBV7-2 with TRBJ2-5, with D maybe TRBD1 (6 bases). The germline V gene has CDR1 SGHTA and CDR2 FQGNSA. This CDR3 is 14 amino acids long. Trimming left V 5 bases short and J 5 bases short, with 15 bases between. CDR3 in amino acids: CASSPENRAETQYF. The CDR3 bases are TGTGCCAGCAGCCCTGAAAACAGGGCGGAGACCCAGTACTTC.

The CDR3 nucleotides are TGTGCCAGCAGTTACGGGGGACAGCCTATGAACACTGAAGCTTTCTTT. Translating it yields CASSYGGQPMNTEAFF. The chain carries TRBV6-5 and TRBJ1-1, with 7 bases that match TRBD1. V shed 2 bases and J 0 bases; nucleotides not matched to a gene: 6. Germline CDR1 reads MNHEY; CDR2 reads SVGAGI. The CDR3 sequence is 16 residues long.